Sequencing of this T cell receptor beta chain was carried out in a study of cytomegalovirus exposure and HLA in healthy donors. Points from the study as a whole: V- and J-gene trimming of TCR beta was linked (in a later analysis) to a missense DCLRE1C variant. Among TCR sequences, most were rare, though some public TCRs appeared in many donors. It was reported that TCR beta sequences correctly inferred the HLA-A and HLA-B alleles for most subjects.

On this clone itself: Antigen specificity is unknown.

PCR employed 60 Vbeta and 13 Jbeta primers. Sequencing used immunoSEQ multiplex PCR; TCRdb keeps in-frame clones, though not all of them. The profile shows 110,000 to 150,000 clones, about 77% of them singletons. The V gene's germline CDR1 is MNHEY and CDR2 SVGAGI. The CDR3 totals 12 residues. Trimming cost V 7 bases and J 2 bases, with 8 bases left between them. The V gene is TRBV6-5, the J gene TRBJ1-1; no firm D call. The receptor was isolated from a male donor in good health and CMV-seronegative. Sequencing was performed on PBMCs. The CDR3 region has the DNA TGTGCCAGCATTTCTATCAACACTGAAGCTTTCTTT. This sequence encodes CASISINTEAFF.